The entry that follows covers one TCR beta chain sequence. Its cognate antigen is unknown. The authors prepared UMI-labeled TRB cDNA libraries by 5' RACE. From the 5' RACE reads, TCRdb lists one entry per CDR3 protein and no DNA. This sample's table reports fewer than 65,000 distinct CDR3 sequences. The data were obtained in a study of CXCR3-negative and CXCR3-positive naive CD8 T cells. Findings of the study overall: In CXCR3-positive naive cells, the TRB CDR3s were more hydrophobic than in CXCR3-negative naive cells. Naive subsets did not differ in surface CD5, and TRB CDR3 properties served to infer TCR strength. Diversity was high in both naive subsets and much lower in memory cells.

The sequence came from a human donor in good health. Some clones in this sample may be carry-over from other donors' samples. Material: naive CXCR3+ CD8+ T cells from blood. Subset defined: CD45RO-CCR7+CD27+CD95- naive CD8+ T cells expressing CXCR3 (TNR3+).

CDR3 protein: CASRQGTGELFF. The chain is built from TRBV19 and TRBJ2-2; the TRBD1 assignment by TCRdb is unverifiable without DNA. Looked up from germline, CDR1 is LNHDA and CDR2 is SQIVND (reference sequence). The CDR3 has 12 residues.